This is a list of T cell receptor beta chains from one sample in a study of post-analysis software for immune sequencing data. TCRdb reprocessed the PCR reads via MiXCR and lists one record per CDR3 protein. The profile shows hundreds of thousands of distinct CDR3 sequences, around 40% of them singletons. The sequenced sample was blood. The origin of the receptors is a girl aged 10 to 17 with multiple sclerosis. Both conserved end residues are trimmed from each CDR3.

TRBJ2-7,TRBV28,ASTEGGRREQY
TRBJ1-2,TRBV29-1,SVVGQHNYGYT
TRBJ2-1,TRBV10-2,ASSELSGTLNEQF
TRBJ1-5,TRBV24-1,ATHPGQGLYSNQPQH
TRBJ1-5,TRBV10-2,ASSEGPGTGSNQPQH
TRBJ1-2,TRBV4-2,ASSQEMNAYGYT
TRBJ1-2,TRBV2,ASSEIEHPT
TRBJ1-5,TRBV7-2,ASSRDRVKHQPQH
TRBJ2-1,TRBV7-7,ASSLGTGLNEQF
TRBJ2-7,TRBV4-3,ASSQDLLFSSYEQY
TRBJ1-1,TRBV5-1,ASSFRGGVTEAF
TRBJ2-1,TRBV28,ASSSRLAGGKSSYNEQF
TRBJ2-1,TRBV28,ASSPSAGGPDEQF
TRBJ2-1,TRBV29-1,SADYWNEQF
TRBJ2-7,TRBV28,ASTRQGSSYEQY
TRBJ2-3,TRBV6-4,ASSDASGGSADTQY
TRBJ2-7,TRBV2,ARTTGPRDTRQD
TRBJ2-7,TRBV12-3/TRBV12-4,ASSFVGAPGEQY
TRBJ2-5,TRBV11-2,ASSLLRSDRGETQY
TRBJ2-1,TRBV7-2,ASSYQLAGDNEQF
TRBJ2-7,TRBV6-6,ATSGTASSYEQY
TRBJ2-7,TRBV7-2,ASSPHRGTYEQY
TRBJ2-3,TRBV7-9,ASSLKKRDRTSTDTQY
TRBJ1-5,TRBV7-8,ASSLGSQGPQPQH
TRBJ2-3,TRBV7-9,ASSPRGPDTQY
NA,TRBV5-6,ASSLSPLGEETQY
TRBJ1-2,TRBV25-1,ASSEAGRTGYT